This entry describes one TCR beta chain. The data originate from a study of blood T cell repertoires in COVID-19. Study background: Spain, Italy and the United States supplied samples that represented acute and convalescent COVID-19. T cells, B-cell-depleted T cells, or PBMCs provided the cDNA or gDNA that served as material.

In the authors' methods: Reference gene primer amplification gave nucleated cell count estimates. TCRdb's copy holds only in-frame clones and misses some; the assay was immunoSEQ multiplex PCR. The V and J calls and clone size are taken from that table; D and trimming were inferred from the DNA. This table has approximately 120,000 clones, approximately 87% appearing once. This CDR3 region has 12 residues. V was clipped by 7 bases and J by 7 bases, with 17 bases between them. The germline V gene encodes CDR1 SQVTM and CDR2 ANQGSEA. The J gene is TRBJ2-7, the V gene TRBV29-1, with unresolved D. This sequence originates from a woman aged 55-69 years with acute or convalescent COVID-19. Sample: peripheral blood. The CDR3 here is CSGVAVSREQYF. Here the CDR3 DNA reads TGCAGCGGCGTGGCGGTTTCTAGGGAGCAGTACTTC.